This entry lists 8 T cell receptor beta chains sequenced from one sample in a study of shared clonotypes between healthy human individuals. Repertoires were generated with immunoSEQ multiplex PCR, while TCRdb's copy carries only in-frame clones and drops some. Of roughly 2.2 million clones in the sample, 85% to 95% were seen once. Sequenced sample: naive CD4+ T cells from PBMCs. Subset noted: CD45RA+ positively selected. These TCRs come from a man younger than 35 in good health. Some clones in this sample may be carry-over from other donors' samples.

This rearrangement joins TRBV27 to TRBJ2-7; D is unclear. V was shortened by 7 bases and J by 3 bases, with 13 bases between the two germline ends. This CDR3 region has 13 residues. The germline gives CDR1 MNHEY, CDR2 SMNVEV (reference sequence). The CDR3 sequence is CASTLYGNYEQYF. CDR3 DNA sequence: TGTGCCAGCACCCTTTATGGAAACTACGAGCAGTACTTC.

The chain recombines TRBV4-1 with TRBJ2-3; 9 nucleotides agree with TRBD1. CDR1 MGHRA and CDR2 YSYEKL come from the germline V gene. J gave up 1 base and V 4 bases, and 6 bases lay outside the gene matches. The CDR3 sequence is 16 residues long. CDR3 region: CASSPIQGAGTDTQYF. CDR3 DNA sequence: TGCGCCAGCAGCCCAATACAGGGGGCGGGCACAGATACGCAGTATTTT.

The chain links TRBV5-1 to TRBJ1-2, with TRBD1 as a possible D gene (5 bases). V was cut by 4 bases and J by 3 bases, with 16 bases left in between. From germline, CDR1 is SGHRS and CDR2 YFSETQ. This CDR3 contains 15 residues. The CDR3 spells CASSPNLKGHYGYTF. In DNA, the CDR3 is TGCGCCAGCAGCCCGAACCTGAAGGGGCACTATGGCTACACCTTC.

This chain joins TRBV7-8 and TRBJ2-1; TRBD1 agrees at 7 bases. CDR3 length: 15 residues. Germline trimming cut 5 bases from V and 5 bases from J; bases unmatched to any gene: 9. The germline V gene has CDR1 SGHVS and CDR2 FQNEAQ. CDR3 nucleotides: TGTGCCAGCAGCGTATCGAGGGGGCCGAACAATGAGCAGTTCTTC. It translates to CASSVSRGPNNEQFF.

On this clone: The sample has other DNA sequences that encode this CDR3 too. The chain recombines TRBV5-6 with TRBJ1-4; D remains ambiguous. This CDR3 contains 14 residues. Trimming took 1 base from V and 8 from J, leaving 12 bases between them. Germline CDR1 reads SGHDT; CDR2 reads YYEEEE. The CDR3 nucleotides read TGTGCCAGCAGCTTGAGAGGGTCCGGGGAAAAACTGTTTTTT. Its translation is CASSLRGSGEKLFF.

For this clone: Within the sample, other DNA sequences also encode this same CDR3. J is TRBJ1-2 and V is TRBV15; D not resolved. Germline assignment: CDR1 LNHNV and CDR2 YYDKDF (reference sequence). CDR3 length equals 12 residues. V was trimmed by 0 bases and J by 4 bases, leaving 3 bases between them. The CDR3 coding sequence is TGTGCCACCAGCAGAGATCGCTATGGCTACACCTTC. Translating it yields CATSRDRYGYTF.

The chain recombines TRBV5-1 with TRBJ2-1; TRBD2 matches at 13 bases. CDR3 length equals 16 residues. CDR1 SGHRS and CDR2 YFSETQ come from the germline V gene. The ends lost 4 bases at V and 4 bases at J; junction bases unmatched: 5. The CDR3 sequence is CASSTTSGRDYNEQFF. CDR3 coding DNA: TGCGCCAGCAGCACTACTAGCGGGAGGGATTACAATGAGCAGTTCTTC. Complete variable domain (other parts from reference TRBV5-1 and TRBJ2-1): KAGVTQTPRYLIKTRGQQVTLSCSPISGHRSVSWYQQTPGQGLQFLFEYFSETQRNKGNFPGRFSGRQFSNSRSEMNVSTLELGDSALYLCASSTTSGRDYNEQFFGPGTRLTVL.

This sequence joins TRBV9 and TRBJ1-3; D remains unclear. The CDR3 length is 15 residues. The ends were cut back, 4 bases at V and 0 bases at J, with 11 bases in the middle. CDR1 and CDR2 from the germline V gene are SGDLS and YYNGEE. The CDR3, as DNA: TGTGCCAGCAGCAGCACGGGGTACTCTGGAAACACCATATATTTT. It translates to CASSSTGYSGNTIYF.